The rows below give T cell receptor beta chains drawn from one sample of a study of metastatic and nonmetastatic thyroid tumors. With MiXCR, TCRdb called clones anew from the PCR reads. This table holds some 17,000 clones, 27% found once. Sequencing was done on a sample of adjacent normal tissue. The receptors stem from a female donor with papillary thyroid cancer or a benign thyroid nodule (not recorded which). Some clones in this sample may be carry-over from other donors' samples. Both conserved end residues are part of each CDR3. A D gene is named only where the DNA matches it firmly. Rows give clone size only sometimes, using once, few, many, or a class for an expanded clone.

abundance	d_gene	v_gene	j_gene	CDR3aa	CDR3nt
-	-	TRBV6-1	TRBJ1-4	CASSVQGEKLFF	TGTGCCAGCAGTGTACAAGGTGAAAAACTGTTTTTT
few	TRBD1	TRBV6-5	TRBJ1-1	CASIRKTGGYSEAFF	TGTGCCAGCATTAGAAAGACAGGGGGCTATTCTGAAGCTTTCTTT
-	-	TRBV20-1	TRBJ2-1	CSARDLGGIGALHNEQFF	TGCAGTGCTAGAGATCTCGGGGGAATAGGGGCCCTCCACAATGAGCAGTTCTTC
-	-	TRBV12-3/TRBV12-4	TRBJ1-3	CASKWGSGNTIYF	TGTGCCAGCAAGTGGGGGTCGGGAAACACCATATATTTT
-	TRBD2	TRBV24-1	TRBJ2-2	CATSADLAGATGELFF	TGTGCCACCAGTGCCGACCTAGCGGGAGCTACCGGGGAGCTGTTTTTT
-	-	TRBV12-3/TRBV12-4	TRBJ1-2	CASRPSQGLGYGYTF	TGTGCCAGCAGACCGTCACAGGGTCTAGGCTATGGCTACACCTTC
-	-	TRBV15	TRBJ1-3	CATSRSRGSGNTIYF	TGTGCCACCAGCCGAAGCAGGGGTTCTGGAAACACCATATATTTT
many	-	TRBV6-2/TRBV6-3	TRBJ2-5	CASTITGFQETQYF	TGTGCCAGCACCATAACAGGGTTCCAAGAGACCCAGTACTTC
-	-	TRBV5-1	TRBJ1-2	CASSLNRLYGYTF	TGCGCCAGCAGCTTGAACAGACTCTATGGCTACACCTTC
few	-	TRBV6-2/TRBV6-3	TRBJ1-2	CASSYSFLYGYTF	TGTGCCAGCAGTTACTCGTTTCTCTATGGCTACACCTTC
few	-	TRBV20-1	TRBJ2-1	CSARDPMGGPYNEQFF	TGCAGTGCTAGAGATCCTATGGGGGGTCCCTACAATGAGCAGTTCTTC
few	TRBD1	TRBV6-1	TRBJ1-3	CANSPQGAGGNTIYF	TGTGCCAACAGTCCCCAGGGGGCGGGTGGAAACACCATATATTTT
-	-	TRBV9	TRBJ2-7	CASSVVGSSYEQYF	TGTGCCAGCAGCGTAGTTGGGAGCTCCTACGAGCAGTACTTC
-	-	TRBV5-1	TRBJ2-7	CAGSLVRVESEQYF	TGCGCCGGCAGCTTGGTCAGGGTGGAAAGCGAGCAGTACTTC
-	TRBD2	TRBV20-1	TRBJ2-3	CSASSGGSGDTQYF	TGCAGTGCTTCTAGCGGGGGTAGTGGGGATACGCAGTATTTT
once	-	TRBV18	TRBJ1-5	CASSPRPASSNQPQHF	TGTGCCAGCTCACCACGTCCTGCGTCTAGCAATCAGCCCCAGCATTTT
many	TRBD2	TRBV6-1	TRBJ2-7	CASNKALAGGRRGEQYF	TGTGCCAGCAACAAGGCCCTAGCGGGAGGGCGACGGGGGGAGCAGTACTTC
-	-	TRBV6-1	TRBJ1-1	CASSESQGRTEAFF	TGTGCCAGCAGTGAATCCCAGGGACGCACTGAAGCTTTCTTT
-	TRBD1	TRBV7-9	TRBJ1-1	CASTLRDSDTEAFF	TGTGCCAGCACCCTCCGGGACAGCGATACTGAAGCTTTCTTT
-	-	TRBV30	TRBJ2-7	CAWSSTTGEQYF	TGTGCCTGGAGTAGTACTACCGGCGAGCAGTACTTC
many	-	TRBV18	TRBJ2-7	CASSQLPGPGNYEQYF	TGTGCCAGCTCACAACTACCGGGACCGGGTAACTACGAGCAGTACTTC
-	-	TRBV6-1	TRBJ1-2	CASTTHSLANYGYTF	TGTGCCAGCACAACTCACAGCCTAGCTAACTATGGCTACACCTTC
-	-	TRBV19	TRBJ2-2	CASRGWGTTGELFF	TGTGCCAGCCGAGGGTGGGGAACCACCGGGGAGCTGTTTTTT
few	TRBD1	TRBV6-1	TRBJ2-7	CASSPGQVYEQYF	TGTGCCAGCAGTCCGGGACAGGTGTACGAGCAGTACTTC
medium-sized	-	TRBV4-1	TRBJ2-2	CASSQEGAGNTGELFF	TGCGCCAGCAGCCAAGAAGGGGCAGGGAACACCGGGGAGCTGTTTTTT
medium-sized	-	TRBV12-3/TRBV12-4	TRBJ1-1	CASSLRGPDSYEAFF	TGTGCCAGCAGTTTACGGGGTCCGGACAGTTATGAAGCTTTCTTT
few	-	TRBV30	TRBJ1-2	CAWSVGLTYGYTF	TGTGCCTGGAGTGTAGGACTCACCTATGGCTACACCTTC
few	-	TRBV24-1	TRBJ2-2	CATRGRLTGELFF	TGTGCCACCAGGGGGCGCCTCACCGGGGAGCTGTTTTTT
-	TRBD1	TRBV7-9	TRBJ2-7	CASSLVPGGIEQYF	TGTGCCAGCAGCTTAGTACCAGGGGGCATCGAGCAGTACTTC
few	TRBD1	TRBV2	TRBJ2-7	CANRDSSYEQYF	TGTGCCAACAGGGACAGCTCCTACGAGCAGTACTTC
few	-	TRBV11-3	TRBJ1-4	CASSLETGAFATNEKLFF	TGTGCCAGCAGCTTAGAGACAGGTGCCTTTGCAACTAATGAAAAACTGTTTTTT
-	TRBD1	TRBV6-2/TRBV6-3	TRBJ2-7	CASSLFGQGHEQYF	TGTGCCAGCAGCCTCTTCGGACAGGGCCACGAGCAGTACTTC
-	-	TRBV27	TRBJ2-2	CAGSLRVPVGELFF	TGTGCCGGCAGTTTGAGGGTTCCAGTCGGGGAGCTGTTTTTT
few	-	TRBV28	TRBJ2-7	CASSLDGSHSYEQYF	TGTGCCAGCAGTTTGGATGGTTCACACTCCTACGAGCAGTACTTC
few	TRBD2	TRBV6-2/TRBV6-3	TRBJ2-1	CASSYAAGVGGEFF	TGTGCCAGCAGTTACGCTGCAGGTGTGGGGGGGGAGTTCTTC
-	TRBD2	TRBV19	TRBJ2-7	CASSGPSSGGAREQYF	TGTGCCAGTAGTGGCCCTTCTAGCGGGGGGGCCCGCGAGCAGTACTTC
few	-	TRBV12-3/TRBV12-4	TRBJ1-6	CASSFQAPTVSNYNSPLHF	TGTGCCAGCAGTTTCCAGGCACCGACAGTTTCTAACTATAATTCACCCCTCCACTTT
few	TRBD1	TRBV25-1	TRBJ2-7	CASAETGGYEQYF	TGTGCCAGCGCCGAAACAGGGGGCTACGAGCAGTACTTC
few	TRBD1	TRBV28	TRBJ1-3	CASSSRRGLGNTIYF	TGTGCCAGCAGTTCCCGCAGGGGGCTGGGAAACACCATATATTTT
few	TRBD2	TRBV10-3	TRBJ2-1	CAISSPGLHHNEQFF	TGTGCCATCAGTTCTCCGGGACTACACCACAATGAGCAGTTCTTC